This TCR beta chain was retrieved from a study of T-cell memory formation after mild COVID-19. The CDR3 runs 18 residues. Trimming cost V 4 bases and J 0 bases, with 19 bases left between them. CDR1 and CDR2 (germline): LGHDT, YNNKEL (reference sequence). Via MiXCR, TCRdb re-called the 5' RACE reads, giving one row per CDR3 protein. The sample comprises a few hundred thousand distinct CDR3 sequences, more than 15% of which are singletons, and 20% to 25% rests with the top ten. Regarding the study as a whole: In second-wave clones peaking day 37, SARS-CoV-2 specificity remained unconfirmed.

The table lists this clonotype with a few counts. Antigen specificity is unknown. This chain joins TRBV3-1 and TRBJ1-5; unclear D gene. The TCR sequence derives from a man aged 18 to 30 who had mild COVID-19 (a few samples of this study predate the infection). Cell type and time point are not known. The sequenced material came from PBMCs or a T cell subset sorted from them (not recorded which). DNA for the CDR3: TGTGCCAGCAGCCGAAGTCTTACGGAGACTTATAGCAATCAGCCCCAGCATTTT. This encodes CASSRSLTETYSNQPQHF.